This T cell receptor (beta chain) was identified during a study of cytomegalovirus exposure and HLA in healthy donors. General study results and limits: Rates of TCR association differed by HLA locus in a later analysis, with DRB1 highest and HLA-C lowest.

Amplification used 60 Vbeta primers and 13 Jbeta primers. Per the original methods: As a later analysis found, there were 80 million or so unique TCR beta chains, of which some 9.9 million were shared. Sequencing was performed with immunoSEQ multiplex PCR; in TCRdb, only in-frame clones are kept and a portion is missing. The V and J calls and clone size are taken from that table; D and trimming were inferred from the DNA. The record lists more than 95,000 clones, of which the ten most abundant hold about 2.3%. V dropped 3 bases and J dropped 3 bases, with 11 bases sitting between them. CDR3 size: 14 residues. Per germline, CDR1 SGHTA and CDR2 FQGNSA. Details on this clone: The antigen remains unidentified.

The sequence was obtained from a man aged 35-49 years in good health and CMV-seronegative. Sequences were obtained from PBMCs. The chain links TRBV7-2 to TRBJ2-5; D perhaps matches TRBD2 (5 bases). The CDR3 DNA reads TGTGCCAGCAGCTTGAGGAGCGGAGAAGAGACCCAGTACTTC. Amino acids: CASSLRSGEETQYF.